This TCR beta chain is from a study of blood T cell repertoires in COVID-19. Background on the study: There were acute and convalescent COVID-19 samples, and they came from the United States, Italy and Spain. The cDNA or gDNA used as material had been derived from T cells, B-cell-depleted T cells, or PBMCs.

In the authors' methods: Cell counts per sample came from amplifying reference gene primers. The repertoire was sequenced with immunoSEQ multiplex PCR; TCRdb's copy has only in-frame clones and lacks some. That table gives V, J and clone size, and the DNA gave D and trimming. The repertoire holds approximately 170,000 clones, with around nine tenths as singletons. The junction had 1 base not matched to a gene; V was cut back by 0 bases and J by 7 bases. Germline lookup yields CDR1 SNHLY and CDR2 FYNNEI. CDR3 length: 14 amino acids. Sequenced material: peripheral blood. This clonotype originated in a man in his sixties or seventies with acute or convalescent COVID-19. This chain uses TRBV2 with TRBJ1-2; 11 nucleotides line up with TRBD1. The CDR3, as DNA: TGTGCCAGCAGTGAAGCGGGACAGGGGGTTGGCTACACCTTC. Its protein is CASSEAGQGVGYTF. The full variable domain, its missing parts supplied by reference TRBV2 and TRBJ1-2, is EPEVTQTPSHQVTQMGQEVILRCVPISNHLYFYWYRQILGQKVEFLVSFYNNEISEKSEIFDDQFSVERPDGSNFTLKIRSTKLEDSAMYFCASSEAGQGVGYTFGSGTRLTVV.